The rows below give T cell receptor beta chains drawn from one sample of a study of blood T cell repertoires in COVID-19. Sequencing used immunoSEQ multiplex PCR; TCRdb keeps in-frame clones, though not all of them. The sample has approximately 62,000 clones, 76% seen once. The sample consisted of peripheral blood. These TCRs come from a woman in her fifties or sixties with active or convalescent COVID-19. The CDR3 runs from the conserved cysteine through the conserved F or W. D genes are given only for firm matches. Expanded clones are given a class, and other clones once, few, many or no size at all.

j_call: TRBJ2-3; d_call: NA; v_call: TRBV6-2/TRBV6-3; clone_size: once; cdr3_aa: CASSYMPAISTDTQYF; cdr3_nt: TGTGCCAGCAGTTACATGCCAGCGATTAGCACAGATACGCAGTATTTT
j_call: TRBJ1-1; d_call: NA; v_call: TRBV19; clone_size: NA; cdr3_aa: CASSSERTGKNTEAFF; cdr3_nt: TGTGCCAGTAGTTCCGAGAGAACAGGGAAGAACACTGAAGCTTTCTTT
j_call: TRBJ1-3; d_call: NA; v_call: TRBV7-9; clone_size: NA; cdr3_aa: CASSFPGFNSGNTIYF; cdr3_nt: TGTGCCAGCAGCTTTCCAGGGTTCAACTCTGGAAACACCATATATTTT
j_call: TRBJ2-5; d_call: TRBD2; v_call: TRBV10-3; clone_size: NA; cdr3_aa: CAISGLGLAGKETQYF; cdr3_nt: TGTGCCATCAGTGGTTTGGGGCTAGCGGGAAAAGAGACCCAGTACTTC
j_call: TRBJ1-4; d_call: NA; v_call: TRBV19; clone_size: NA; cdr3_aa: CASSIGQGQRTTNEKLFF; cdr3_nt: TGTGCCAGTAGTATAGGGCAAGGACAGCGTACAACTAATGAAAAACTGTTTTTT
j_call: TRBJ2-3; d_call: NA; v_call: TRBV5-5; clone_size: NA; cdr3_aa: CASSLRAGPSTDTQYF; cdr3_nt: TGTGCCAGCAGCTTGCGGGCGGGCCCTAGCACAGATACGCAGTATTTT
j_call: TRBJ1-1; d_call: NA; v_call: TRBV11-1; clone_size: NA; cdr3_aa: CASSLIRRGEAFF; cdr3_nt: TGTGCCAGCAGCTTGATACGCAGGGGTGAAGCTTTCTTT
j_call: TRBJ2-2; d_call: TRBD2; v_call: TRBV6-7; clone_size: NA; cdr3_aa: CASIGLAGGNTGELFF; cdr3_nt: TGTGCCAGCATTGGACTAGCGGGAGGAAACACCGGGGAGCTGTTTTTT
j_call: TRBJ2-3; d_call: TRBD1; v_call: TRBV7-2; clone_size: NA; cdr3_aa: CASSQASQGADTQYF; cdr3_nt: TGTGCCAGCAGCCAAGCCTCACAGGGGGCGGATACGCAGTATTTT
j_call: TRBJ2-5; d_call: NA; v_call: TRBV24-1; clone_size: few; cdr3_aa: CATSAGGTKQETQYF; cdr3_nt: TGTGCCACCAGTGCCGGGGGGACAAAACAAGAGACCCAGTACTTC
j_call: TRBJ1-5; d_call: NA; v_call: TRBV9; clone_size: NA; cdr3_aa: CASSASGHSNQPQHF; cdr3_nt: TGTGCCAGCAGCGCCTCGGGACACAGCAATCAGCCCCAGCATTTT
j_call: TRBJ1-5; d_call: NA; v_call: TRBV9; clone_size: NA; cdr3_aa: CASSDSTGLQPQHF; cdr3_nt: TGTGCCAGCAGCGATTCCACAGGGCTTCAGCCCCAGCATTTT
j_call: TRBJ2-3; d_call: TRBD1; v_call: TRBV5-4; clone_size: NA; cdr3_aa: CASSPDRGRTDTQYF; cdr3_nt: TGTGCCAGCAGCCCGGACAGGGGGAGGACAGATACGCAGTATTTT
j_call: TRBJ1-2; d_call: NA; v_call: TRBV5-8; clone_size: NA; cdr3_aa: CASSLGPTEEGYTF; cdr3_nt: TGTGCCAGCAGCTTGGGCCCGACTGAGGAAGGCTACACCTTC
j_call: TRBJ2-7; d_call: TRBD2; v_call: TRBV19; clone_size: NA; cdr3_aa: CVSSAGTSWAYEQYF; cdr3_nt: TGTGTCAGTAGTGCCGGGACTAGCTGGGCCTACGAGCAGTACTTC
j_call: TRBJ2-7; d_call: TRBD1; v_call: TRBV6-2/TRBV6-3; clone_size: NA; cdr3_aa: CASSRGSRTGGHEQYF; cdr3_nt: TGTGCCAGCAGCAGAGGTTCTAGGACAGGGGGCCACGAGCAGTACTTC
j_call: TRBJ1-1; d_call: TRBD1; v_call: TRBV3-1/TRBV3-2; clone_size: NA; cdr3_aa: CASSQAPTGVNTEAFF; cdr3_nt: TGTGCCAGCAGCCAAGCGCCGACAGGGGTTAACACTGAAGCTTTCTTT
j_call: TRBJ2-3; d_call: TRBD2; v_call: TRBV3-1/TRBV3-2; clone_size: NA; cdr3_aa: CASSRIASGRTDTQYF; cdr3_nt: TGTGCCAGCAGCCGGATCGCTAGCGGACGCACAGATACGCAGTATTTT
j_call: TRBJ1-2; d_call: TRBD1; v_call: TRBV11-2; clone_size: NA; cdr3_aa: CASSPTGDYGYTF; cdr3_nt: TGTGCCAGCAGCCCGACAGGGGACTATGGCTACACCTTC
j_call: TRBJ1-4; d_call: TRBD1; v_call: TRBV5-1; clone_size: NA; cdr3_aa: CASSSGQGANEKLFF; cdr3_nt: TGCGCCAGCAGCTCAGGACAGGGGGCTAATGAAAAACTGTTTTTT
j_call: TRBJ1-1; d_call: NA; v_call: TRBV9; clone_size: NA; cdr3_aa: CASSPSIDSSTEAFF; cdr3_nt: TGTGCCAGCAGCCCTTCTATAGACAGCTCCACTGAAGCTTTCTTT
j_call: TRBJ1-4; d_call: NA; v_call: TRBV4-2; clone_size: NA; cdr3_aa: CASSQEVEPLIF; cdr3_nt: TGTGCCAGCAGCCAAGAGGTGGAGCCCCTTATTTTT
j_call: TRBJ2-5; d_call: NA; v_call: TRBV5-1; clone_size: NA; cdr3_aa: CASSVTQETQYF; cdr3_nt: TGCGCCAGCAGCGTGACACAAGAGACCCAGTACTTC
j_call: TRBJ1-5; d_call: TRBD1; v_call: TRBV30; clone_size: NA; cdr3_aa: CAWSRGQGAPSNQPQHF; cdr3_nt: TGTGCCTGGAGTCGGGGACAGGGGGCCCCTAGCAATCAGCCCCAGCATTTT
j_call: TRBJ2-2; d_call: NA; v_call: TRBV4-1; clone_size: NA; cdr3_aa: CASSLHRDILLLNTGELFF; cdr3_nt: TGCGCCAGCAGCCTCCACAGGGACATCTTACTTCTTAACACCGGGGAGCTGTTTTTT
j_call: TRBJ1-3; d_call: NA; v_call: TRBV10-3; clone_size: NA; cdr3_aa: CASRESLGNTIYF; cdr3_nt: TGTGCCTCCCGTGAATCACTAGGAAACACCATATATTTT
j_call: TRBJ1-4; d_call: TRBD1; v_call: TRBV6-2/TRBV6-3; clone_size: NA; cdr3_aa: CASSSGQGNEKLFF; cdr3_nt: TGTGCCAGCAGTTCTGGACAGGGGAATGAAAAACTGTTTTTT
j_call: TRBJ1-6; d_call: TRBD1; v_call: TRBV3-1/TRBV3-2; clone_size: few; cdr3_aa: CASSQDWDRASPLHF; cdr3_nt: TGTGCCAGCAGCCAAGATTGGGACAGGGCCTCACCCCTCCACTTT
j_call: TRBJ1-5; d_call: NA; v_call: TRBV5-1; clone_size: NA; cdr3_aa: CASSLDTEGQPQHF; cdr3_nt: TGCGCCAGCAGCTTGGATACAGAAGGTCAGCCCCAGCATTTT
j_call: TRBJ1-2; d_call: TRBD1; v_call: TRBV18; clone_size: NA; cdr3_aa: CASSPRRTGSANYGYTF; cdr3_nt: TGTGCCAGCTCACCACGACGGACAGGGTCCGCTAACTATGGCTACACCTTC
j_call: TRBJ2-1; d_call: NA; v_call: TRBV20-1; clone_size: NA; cdr3_aa: CSARQYLEEFF; cdr3_nt: TGCAGTGCTAGACAATATCTAGAGGAGTTCTTC
j_call: TRBJ1-1; d_call: TRBD1; v_call: TRBV7-2; clone_size: NA; cdr3_aa: CASSSKTDRDRANTEAFF; cdr3_nt: TGTGCCAGCAGCTCGAAGACTGATAGGGACAGGGCGAACACTGAAGCTTTCTTT
j_call: TRBJ1-2; d_call: NA; v_call: TRBV2; clone_size: NA; cdr3_aa: CASSEQRGGGYTF; cdr3_nt: TGTGCCAGCAGTGAACAGAGGGGGGGTGGCTACACCTTC
j_call: TRBJ1-2; d_call: TRBD1; v_call: TRBV7-2; clone_size: few; cdr3_aa: CASSLGTGGGYTF; cdr3_nt: TGTGCCAGCAGCTTAGGGACAGGGGGCGGCTACACCTTC
j_call: TRBJ2-2; d_call: TRBD2; v_call: TRBV4-2; clone_size: NA; cdr3_aa: CASSQGLAGVNTGELFF; cdr3_nt: TGTGCCAGCAGCCAAGGACTAGCGGGAGTGAACACCGGGGAGCTGTTTTTT
j_call: TRBJ1-6; d_call: TRBD1; v_call: TRBV5-5; clone_size: NA; cdr3_aa: CASSLAPGGNSPLHF; cdr3_nt: TGTGCCAGCAGCTTGGCCCCAGGGGGGAATTCACCCCTCCACTTT
j_call: TRBJ2-3; d_call: TRBD2; v_call: TRBV14; clone_size: NA; cdr3_aa: CASSQSRLALTDTQYF; cdr3_nt: TGTGCCAGCAGCCAATCCAGACTAGCCCTCACAGATACGCAGTATTTT
j_call: TRBJ1-2; d_call: NA; v_call: TRBV27; clone_size: NA; cdr3_aa: CASRDRGGNYGYTPTF; cdr3_nt: TGTGCCAGCAGGGATCGGGGGGGTAACTATGGCTACACCCCTACCTTC
j_call: TRBJ1-1; d_call: NA; v_call: TRBV10-3; clone_size: few; cdr3_aa: CAISARDTEAFF; cdr3_nt: TGTGCCATCAGTGCCAGGGACACTGAAGCTTTCTTT
j_call: TRBJ2-2; d_call: NA; v_call: TRBV19; clone_size: once; cdr3_aa: CASRRGNTGELFF; cdr3_nt: TGTGCCAGTAGACGGGGTAACACCGGGGAGCTGTTTTTT
j_call: TRBJ2-7; d_call: NA; v_call: TRBV6-1; clone_size: NA; cdr3_aa: CASSELPGEQYF; cdr3_nt: TGTGCCAGCAGTGAATTACCGGGCGAGCAGTACTTC
j_call: TRBJ2-2; d_call: NA; v_call: TRBV9; clone_size: NA; cdr3_aa: CASSPRGSPGNTGELFF; cdr3_nt: TGTGCCAGCAGCCCCAGGGGTAGCCCAGGGAACACCGGGGAGCTGTTTTTT
j_call: TRBJ2-5; d_call: TRBD1; v_call: TRBV19; clone_size: NA; cdr3_aa: CASSAGTGNVETQYF; cdr3_nt: TGTGCCAGTAGCGCCGGGACAGGGAATGTTGAGACCCAGTACTTC
j_call: TRBJ2-1; d_call: NA; v_call: TRBV19; clone_size: few; cdr3_aa: CASSMGNSGDEQFF; cdr3_nt: TGTGCCAGTAGTATGGGCAACTCCGGTGATGAGCAGTTCTTC
j_call: TRBJ2-7; d_call: NA; v_call: TRBV6-5; clone_size: NA; cdr3_aa: CATDFSYEQYF; cdr3_nt: TGTGCCACCGACTTCTCCTACGAGCAGTACTTC
j_call: TRBJ2-7; d_call: NA; v_call: TRBV3-1/TRBV3-2; clone_size: NA; cdr3_aa: CASSPAGAGFYEQYF; cdr3_nt: TGTGCCAGCAGCCCCGCGGGGGCTGGCTTCTACGAGCAGTACTTC
j_call: TRBJ1-5; d_call: TRBD1; v_call: TRBV7-2; clone_size: many; cdr3_aa: CASSPGTGFLGNQPQHF; cdr3_nt: TGTGCCAGCAGCCCAGGGACAGGGTTTCTCGGCAATCAGCCCCAGCATTTT
j_call: TRBJ1-2; d_call: TRBD1; v_call: TRBV10-1; clone_size: once; cdr3_aa: CASSESGQGGTRYGYTF; cdr3_nt: TGCGCCAGCAGTGAATCGGGACAGGGGGGCACCCGATATGGCTACACCTTC
j_call: TRBJ2-7; d_call: TRBD1; v_call: TRBV4-3; clone_size: NA; cdr3_aa: CASSPTTGQGYEQYF; cdr3_nt: TGCGCCAGCAGCCCAACGACAGGGCAAGGCTACGAGCAGTACTTC
j_call: TRBJ1-5; d_call: TRBD1; v_call: TRBV9; clone_size: NA; cdr3_aa: CASSAGTGSQPQHF; cdr3_nt: TGTGCCAGCAGCGCAGGGACAGGGAGTCAGCCCCAGCATTTT
j_call: TRBJ2-1; d_call: TRBD1; v_call: TRBV14; clone_size: medium-sized; cdr3_aa: CASSPLYTMGQGFYNEQFF; cdr3_nt: TGTGCCAGCAGCCCACTATATACCATGGGACAGGGATTTTACAATGAGCAGTTCTTC
j_call: TRBJ1-3; d_call: TRBD1; v_call: TRBV6-5; clone_size: NA; cdr3_aa: CASSLDRSPGNTIYF; cdr3_nt: TGTGCCAGCAGTTTGGACAGGTCCCCGGGAAACACCATATATTTT
j_call: TRBJ1-5; d_call: NA; v_call: TRBV4-2; clone_size: NA; cdr3_aa: CASSQDPRRNQPQHF; cdr3_nt: TGTGCCAGCAGCCAAGATCCGCGGCGCAATCAGCCCCAGCATTTT
j_call: TRBJ2-7; d_call: TRBD2; v_call: TRBV6-5; clone_size: NA; cdr3_aa: CASRNVRGGEQYF; cdr3_nt: TGTGCCAGCAGAAACGTCCGGGGGGGCGAGCAGTACTTC